This T cell receptor beta chain was profiled in a study of tumor and adjacent non-tumor tissue in lung cancer. Study-wide findings and caveats: Tumor tissue had significantly higher TCR diversity than normal lung.

Germline CDR1 reads DFQATT; CDR2 reads SNEGSKA (reference sequence). This CDR3 has 14 amino acids. The V gene end was trimmed by 1 base and the J gene end by 10 bases; junction bases not matched to a gene: 7. Three rounds of nested PCR, following a modified ARM-PCR protocol, produced the TCRbeta library. Each CDR3 protein gets one entry after TCRdb re-called the multiplex PCR reads with MiXCR. The data show 60,000 to 70,000 distinct CDR3 sequences, more than 65% seen once. As for this clonotype: The antigen is not known.

RNA was extracted from bulk tissue without any cell sorting. Distant lung tissue was collected more than 3 cm away from the tumor edge. Between August and November 2014, newly diagnosed, chemotherapy-naive lung cancer patients underwent thoracic surgery in China. The receptor was isolated from a man aged 55 to 69 with non-small cell lung cancer. This chain links TRBV20-1 with TRBJ2-1, with 10 bases aligning to TRBD2. The material sequenced was distant non-tumor lung tissue. The CDR3 reads CSARGLLAGDEQFF. CDR3 sequence (DNA): TGCAGTGCTAGAGGTCTGCTAGCGGGAGACGAGCAGTTCTTC.